This record looks at one T cell receptor (beta chain) sequence and its context. This sample was taken from a study of technical replicates of blood from a handful of donors. The germline gives CDR1 GTSNPN, CDR2 SVGIG (reference sequence). This CDR3 comprises 14 residues. The V segment lost 2 bases and the J segment 5 bases; nucleotides outside the gene matches: 3. Using immunoSEQ multiplex PCR, the repertoire was profiled, and TCRdb retains in-frame clones only, with some absent. The sample shows tens of thousands of clones, about 93% of them seen only once. This TCR came from a human donor in good health. Some clones in this sample may be carry-over from other donors' samples. The chain joins TRBV30 to TRBJ2-4; 10 positions match TRBD2. Sequenced: PBMCs. Here the CDR3 DNA reads TGTGCCTGGAGTCCAGGGACTAGCGAAAACATTCAGTACTTC. Amino acids: CAWSPGTSENIQYF.